Listed here is a single TCR beta chain. Its antigen is not identified. The identical CDR3 is also encoded by other nucleotide sequences in the sample. After removal of 1 base from V and 4 bases from J, the junction contained 9 bases not matched to a gene. The CDR3 runs 17 residues. CDR1 MGHRA and CDR2 YSYEKL come from the germline V gene. The sample belongs to a study of cytomegalovirus exposure and HLA in healthy donors. Study context: Earlier results showed roughly 120 million unique TCR beta sequences derived from roughly 200 million T cells. Among over 350 genotyped donors, around 77% fell in the Caucasian-associated ancestry cluster. Findings and limits, study-wide: In vitro experiments confirmed that a few CMV-associated chains were specific for CMV antigens.

Donors were ostensibly healthy at sampling, although undocumented immune exposures were probable. The PCR employed 60 Vbeta primers together with 13 Jbeta primers. Some clones are missing from TCRdb's copy, which holds only in-frame ones; the method was immunoSEQ multiplex PCR. The data contain 100,000 to 150,000 clones, around 80% of them singletons. The source is a man younger than 40 in good health and CMV-seronegative. The rearrangement links TRBV4-1 to TRBJ2-5, with 10 bases aligning to TRBD2. The material sequenced was PBMCs. CDR3 in amino acids: CASSQGSSGSNVETQYF. The DNA for the CDR3 is TGCGCCAGCAGCCAAGGCTCTAGCGGGAGTAACGTAGAGACCCAGTACTTC.